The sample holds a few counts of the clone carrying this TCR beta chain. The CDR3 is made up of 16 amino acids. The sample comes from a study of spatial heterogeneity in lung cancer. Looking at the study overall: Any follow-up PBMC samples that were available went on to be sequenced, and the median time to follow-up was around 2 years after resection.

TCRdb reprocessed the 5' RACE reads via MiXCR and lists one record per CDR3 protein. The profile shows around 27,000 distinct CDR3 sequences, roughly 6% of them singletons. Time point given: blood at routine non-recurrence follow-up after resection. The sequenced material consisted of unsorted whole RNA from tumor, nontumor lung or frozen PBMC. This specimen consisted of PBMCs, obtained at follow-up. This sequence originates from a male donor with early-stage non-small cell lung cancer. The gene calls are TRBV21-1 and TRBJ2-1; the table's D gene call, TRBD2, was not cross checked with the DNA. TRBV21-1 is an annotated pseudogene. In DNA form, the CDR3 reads TGTGCCAGCAGCACCCCCCGCTATTTTTCCTACAATGAGCAGTTCTTC. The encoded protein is CASSTPRYFSYNEQFF.